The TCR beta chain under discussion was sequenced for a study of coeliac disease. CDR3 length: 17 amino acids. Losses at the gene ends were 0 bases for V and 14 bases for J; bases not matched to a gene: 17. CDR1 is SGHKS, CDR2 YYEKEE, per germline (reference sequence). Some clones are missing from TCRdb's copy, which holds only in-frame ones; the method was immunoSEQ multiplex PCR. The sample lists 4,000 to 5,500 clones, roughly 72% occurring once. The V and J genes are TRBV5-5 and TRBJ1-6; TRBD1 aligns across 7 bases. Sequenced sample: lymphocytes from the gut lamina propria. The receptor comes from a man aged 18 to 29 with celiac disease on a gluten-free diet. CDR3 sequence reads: CASSLAGVQGGFSALHF. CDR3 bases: TGTGCCAGCAGCTTGGCAGGGGTCCAGGGGGGATTTTCGGCCCTCCACTTT.